The rows below give T cell receptor beta chains drawn from one sample of a study of OX40 agonist ivuxolimab in advanced cancers. The protocol was immunoSEQ multiplex PCR, while the TCRdb copy is restricted to in-frame clones and leaves out a portion. The sample includes around 37,000 clones, 70% to 85% of them seen just once. This material consisted of CD4+ or CD8+ T cells sorted from blood, taken in a trial of the OX40 agonist ivuxolimab. The receptors were gathered from an adult with an advanced solid tumor such as melanoma, head and neck, liver or kidney cancer. Both conserved end residues are part of each CDR3. Fields, in order: J gene, clone size, V gene, D gene, CDR3 DNA, CDR3 protein. D genes are given only for firm matches. Part of the rows lack a size; the others show once, few, many or a class for expanded clones.

TRBJ1-1 once TRBV4-3 - TGCGCCAGCAGCCAAGTCGCCGGGGCGAACACTGAAGCTTTCTTT CASSQVAGANTEAFF
TRBJ2-5 - TRBV11-2 - TGTGCCAGCAGCTTAGATCTTTTCAGGAGCAAAGAGACCCAGTACTTC CASSLDLFRSKETQYF
TRBJ1-5 - TRBV21-1 - TGTGCCAGCAGACGCCCTTTGTACCGCCGAGGTAGTCGAGGGCAGCCCCAGCATTTT CASRRPLYRRGSRGQPQHF
TRBJ2-4 - TRBV11-1 - TGTGCCAGCAGCCCAAGTAGCTCTCCATCCAGCATTCAGTACTTC CASSPSSSPSSIQYF
TRBJ1-2 few TRBV19 - TGTGCCAGTAGTAGGCGAGGATTCGATGGCTACACCTTC CASSRRGFDGYTF
TRBJ2-2 - TRBV5-1 - TGCGCCAGCAGCTTGAATCCCTCCGGGGGCAACACCGGGGAGCTGTTTTTT CASSLNPSGGNTGELFF
TRBJ1-5 - TRBV15 - TGTGCCACCAGCAGGGGCACTGTAACAGGGTGGAAATATAGCAATCAGCCCCAGCATTTT CATSRGTVTGWKYSNQPQHF
TRBJ1-5 few TRBV7-6 TRBD1 TGTGCCAGCAGCCCAACTGACAGGGCTCAGCCCCAGCATTTT CASSPTDRAQPQHF
TRBJ1-1 - TRBV4-1 - TGCGCCAGCAGCCACCCCGCGGGGGGTTCTGGGGCTTTCTTT CASSHPAGGSGAFF
TRBJ2-1 few TRBV5-4 - TGTGCCAGCAGCTACCTGGGGGCTAGCTTCAATGAGCAGTTCTTC CASSYLGASFNEQFF
TRBJ1-5 - TRBV18 TRBD1 TGTGCCAGCTCAAGACAGGGGGATCAGCCCCAGCATTTT CASSRQGDQPQHF
TRBJ1-1 - TRBV6-1 - TGTGCCAGCAGGACTAGATTCAACACTGAAGCTTTCTTT CASRTRFNTEAFF
TRBJ2-7 - TRBV7-9 - TGTGCCAGCAGCCAGGGCAGGGATCCCGTCGAGCAGTACTTC CASSQGRDPVEQYF
TRBJ2-1 - TRBV29-1 - TGCAGCGTTTTGGGGGCGGGCGAGCAGTTCTTC CSVLGAGEQFF
TRBJ1-2 - TRBV5-8 TRBD1 TGTGCCAGCAGCACGGGACAGGGGAAGGGGTATGGCTACACCTTC CASSTGQGKGYGYTF
TRBJ2-7 - TRBV2 TRBD2 TGTGCCAGCAGCTTACTAGCGGGAAACTACGAGCAGTACTTC CASSLLAGNYEQYF
TRBJ1-2 - TRBV23-1 - TGCGCCAGCAGTCAACGGGGCAGAAATCCCAACTATGGCTACACCTTC CASSQRGRNPNYGYTF
TRBJ1-1 - TRBV6-5 - TGTGCCAGCAGTTATCAGGGTGGCACTGAAGCTTTCTTT CASSYQGGTEAFF
TRBJ2-7 - TRBV14 - TGTGCCAGCAGCTTTTACCTGGGCTACGAGCAGTACTTC CASSFYLGYEQYF
TRBJ1-2 few TRBV18 TRBD1 TGTGCCAGCTCACCGTCGACAGGGAACTATGGCTACACCTTC CASSPSTGNYGYTF
TRBJ2-3 - TRBV19 - TGTGCCAGTAGTCACCCACGGCAGGTCACAGATACGCAGTATTTT CASSHPRQVTDTQYF
TRBJ2-3 - TRBV4-1 - TGCGCCAGCAGCCAACCCCCCGGGGGGCGCACAGATACGCAGTATTTT CASSQPPGGRTDTQYF
TRBJ2-3 - TRBV9 - TGTGCCAGCAGCGTAGAGATAAGAACAGATACGCAGTATTTT CASSVEIRTDTQYF
TRBJ2-2 - TRBV28 TRBD1 TGTGCCAGCAGTCGGGACAGGGGTGGGACCGGGGAGCTGTTTTTT CASSRDRGGTGELFF
TRBJ2-5 - TRBV18 TRBD1 TGTGCCAGCTCACCACCGCAAAAGGGGGCCCATGGTTATTGGACCCAGTACTTC CASSPPQKGAHGYWTQYF
TRBJ1-2 - TRBV28 TRBD1 TGTGCCAGCAGCCCTCCGGGACAGCGCGGCTACACCTTC CASSPPGQRGYTF
TRBJ2-7 - TRBV7-2 - TGTGCCAGCAGCTTAGAGTCTGGGCTCCTCTACGAGCAGTACTTC CASSLESGLLYEQYF
TRBJ1-1 - TRBV28 TRBD1 TGTGCCAGCAGTTCGAACCCTGGGACAGGAAACACTGAAGCTTTCTTT CASSSNPGTGNTEAFF
TRBJ1-1 - TRBV6-6 - TGTGCCAGCAGTTCCACCCGAGGGAACACTGAAGCTTTCTTT CASSSTRGNTEAFF
TRBJ2-3 - TRBV7-3 - TGTGCCAGCAGCTTATCTCAGGTTTTCAGCACAGATACGCAGTATTTT CASSLSQVFSTDTQYF
TRBJ2-1 - TRBV7-8 TRBD1 TGTGCCAGCAGCTGGGCGGGGACAGGTAGCAATGAGCAGTTCTTC CASSWAGTGSNEQFF
TRBJ2-5 few TRBV28 TRBD2 TGTGCCAGCAGTTCACCGGGACTAGATAAAGAGACCCAGTACTTC CASSSPGLDKETQYF
TRBJ1-4 - TRBV5-4 - TGTGCCAGCAGCTTGGCCGGATCAGGCGGGGAAAAACTGTTTTTT CASSLAGSGGEKLFF
TRBJ2-3 once TRBV9 - TGTGCCAGCAGCGTAGGCCCGGACCTGATCACAGATACGCAGTATTTT CASSVGPDLITDTQYF
TRBJ2-7 - TRBV2 - TGTGCCAGCAGCGGGCACAGGTCTGCGAGCTTC CASSGHRSASF
TRBJ2-2 - TRBV30 - TGTGCCTGGAGTCGAAGGGTTTGGACCGGGGAGCTGTTTTTT CAWSRRVWTGELFF
TRBJ1-1 once TRBV30 - TGTGCCTGGGGACGAGAGGGCACTGAAGCTTTCTTT CAWGREGTEAFF
TRBJ1-6 - TRBV30 TRBD1 TGTGCCTGGGGGACAGGGGTATCACCCCTCCACTTT CAWGTGVSPLHF
TRBJ1-2 - TRBV2 - TGTGCCAGCAGCTATAACTATGGCTACACCTTC CASSYNYGYTF
TRBJ2-1 - TRBV19 TRBD2 TGTGCCAGTAGTGGGGAGGGCGGGAGAGGCCCTGAGCAGTTCTTC CASSGEGGRGPEQFF
TRBJ2-1 - TRBV4-1 - TGCGCCAGCAGCCAGACAGCTTACAATGAGCAGTTCTTC CASSQTAYNEQFF
TRBJ2-7 - TRBV5-5 - TGTGCCAGCAGCTTGGCCTCCCGAGGGACCTACGAGCAGTACTTC CASSLASRGTYEQYF
TRBJ1-5 - TRBV7-2 - TGTGCCAGCAGCTTAGTGACGGGCGATCAGCCCCAGCATTTT CASSLVTGDQPQHF
TRBJ2-7 once TRBV2 - TGTGCCAGCACACTCCACTACGAGCAGTACTTC CASTLHYEQYF
TRBJ1-6 - TRBV18 - TGTGCCAGCTCACCAGGGATTAAGAAGTCACCCCTCCACTTT CASSPGIKKSPLHF
TRBJ1-5 - TRBV4-1 - TGCGCCAGCAGCCTTTTACCCCTGGGCGTAAATCAGCCCCAGCATTTT CASSLLPLGVNQPQHF
TRBJ2-1 - TRBV15 - TGTGCCACCAGCAGATATAGGGGACCGTACAATGAGCAGTTCTTC CATSRYRGPYNEQFF
TRBJ2-6 - TRBV9 TRBD1 TGTGCCAGCAGCGGGAGCCGGGACAGGGCCTCTGGGGCCAACGTCCTGACTTTC CASSGSRDRASGANVLTF
TRBJ2-7 - TRBV11-2 TRBD2 TGTGCCAGCAGACGAGGGACTAGCGGGGTCTACGAGCAGTACTTC CASRRGTSGVYEQYF
TRBJ2-2 - TRBV18 - TGTGCCAGCTCAACAATGGCAGGTCCCTCCTACGCGAACACCGGGGAGCTGTTTTTT CASSTMAGPSYANTGELFF
TRBJ1-3 - TRBV21-1 - TGTGCCAGCAGCCGTAAATTCGACAGGGCCTGTGGAAACACCATATATTTT CASSRKFDRACGNTIYF
TRBJ1-1 - TRBV5-4 - TGTGCCAGCAGCGGAACCCGGGACACTGAAGCTTTCTTT CASSGTRDTEAFF
TRBJ2-5 - TRBV11-2 - TGTGCCAGCAGCTCAACCGGTCGAGGAGGTCAGGAGACCCAGTACTTC CASSSTGRGGQETQYF